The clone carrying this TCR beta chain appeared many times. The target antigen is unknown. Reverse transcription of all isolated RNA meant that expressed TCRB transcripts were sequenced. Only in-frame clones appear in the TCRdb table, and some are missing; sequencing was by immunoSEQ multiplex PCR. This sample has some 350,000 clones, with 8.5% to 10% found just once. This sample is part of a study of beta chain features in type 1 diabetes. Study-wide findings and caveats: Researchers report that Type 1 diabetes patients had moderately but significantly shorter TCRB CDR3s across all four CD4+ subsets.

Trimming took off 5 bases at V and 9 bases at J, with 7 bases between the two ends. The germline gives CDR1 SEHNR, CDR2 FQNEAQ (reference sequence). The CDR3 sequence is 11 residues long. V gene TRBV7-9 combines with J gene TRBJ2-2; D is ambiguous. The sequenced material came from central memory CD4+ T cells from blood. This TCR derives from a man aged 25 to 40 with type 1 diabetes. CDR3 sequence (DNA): TGTGCCAGCAGCATTAGTTGGGAGCTGTTTTTT. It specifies CASSISWELFF.